Listed below are T cell receptor beta chains from one sample, sequenced in a study of PD-1 blockade in classical Hodgkin lymphoma. TCRdb keeps only in-frame clones here, not all; method: immunoSEQ multiplex PCR. The table includes 40,000 to 45,000 clones, approximately 71% detected once. The specimen comprised peripheral blood mononuclear cells (PBMCs), sampled at baseline. The receptors were gathered from a human donor with classical Hodgkin lymphoma. CDR3s include the opening cysteine and the closing phenylalanine or tryptophan. The order of the fields is D gene, clone size, J gene, V gene, CDR3 DNA, CDR3 protein. A D gene is named only where the DNA matches it firmly. Clone size is not always given. Where it is, it says once, few, many or a class for expanded clones.

D gene: -
clone size: few
J gene: TRBJ2-7
V gene: TRBV7-9
CDR3 DNA: TGTGCCAGCAGCTTGTCAAGGACAGACCCCTACGAGCAGTACTTC
CDR3 protein: CASSLSRTDPYEQYF

D gene: -
clone size: few
J gene: TRBJ1-3
V gene: TRBV18
CDR3 DNA: TGTGCCAGCTCAGCCAACTTAACAGGGTTCTCTGGAAACACCATATATTTT
CDR3 protein: CASSANLTGFSGNTIYF

D gene: -
clone size: -
J gene: TRBJ1-1
V gene: TRBV19
CDR3 DNA: TGTGCCAGTAGTATAGGGGTTGTTGAAGCTTTCTTT
CDR3 protein: CASSIGVVEAFF

D gene: TRBD1
clone size: -
J gene: TRBJ2-3
V gene: TRBV4-2
CDR3 DNA: TGTGCCAGCAGCCAGGAATACAGGGGGCGCACAGATACGCAGTATTTT
CDR3 protein: CASSQEYRGRTDTQYF

D gene: -
clone size: -
J gene: TRBJ1-1
V gene: TRBV7-2
CDR3 DNA: TGTGCCAGCAGCGTCGGGACGGAAGCTTTCTTT
CDR3 protein: CASSVGTEAFF

D gene: -
clone size: few
J gene: TRBJ2-5
V gene: TRBV29-1
CDR3 DNA: TGCAGCGTTGAGAATGACCAGTACTTC
CDR3 protein: CSVENDQYF

D gene: TRBD2
clone size: -
J gene: TRBJ2-7
V gene: TRBV5-1
CDR3 DNA: TGCGCCAGCAGCCCCCTGGGGGGAGGGTCCTACGAGCAGTACTTC
CDR3 protein: CASSPLGGGSYEQYF

D gene: -
clone size: -
J gene: TRBJ2-1
V gene: TRBV2
CDR3 DNA: TGTGCCAGCAGCATCGGACGAAGGGGGAATGAGCAGTTCTTC
CDR3 protein: CASSIGRRGNEQFF

D gene: -
clone size: few
J gene: TRBJ2-2
V gene: TRBV19
CDR3 DNA: TGTGCCAGTAGTTCTGTTTACTCGAACACCGGGGAGCTGTTTTTT
CDR3 protein: CASSSVYSNTGELFF

D gene: TRBD1
clone size: -
J gene: TRBJ1-6
V gene: TRBV30
CDR3 DNA: TGTGCCGGCTCACAGGGGGCGAAGGAAATTTCACCCCTCCACTTT
CDR3 protein: CAGSQGAKEISPLHF

D gene: -
clone size: -
J gene: TRBJ2-7
V gene: TRBV5-6
CDR3 DNA: TGTGCCAGCAGCCCCCAGGGTGGAAGCTCCTACGAGCAGTACTTC
CDR3 protein: CASSPQGGSSYEQYF

D gene: TRBD2
clone size: -
J gene: TRBJ2-5
V gene: TRBV9
CDR3 DNA: TGTGCCAGCAGCGCGACTAGCGGTGGAGAGACCCAGTACTTC
CDR3 protein: CASSATSGGETQYF

D gene: -
clone size: -
J gene: TRBJ2-3
V gene: TRBV6-5
CDR3 DNA: TGTGCCAGCAGTTACCGCGGCGGGATAAGCGCAGATACGCAGTATTTT
CDR3 protein: CASSYRGGISADTQYF

D gene: -
clone size: medium-sized
J gene: TRBJ2-2
V gene: TRBV21-1
CDR3 DNA: TGTGCCAGCAGCCGAACCTCAACTAGCGGGAGTTATACCGGGGAGCTGTTTTTT
CDR3 protein: CASSRTSTSGSYTGELFF

D gene: -
clone size: -
J gene: TRBJ1-1
V gene: TRBV7-6
CDR3 DNA: TGTGCCAGCAGCTTATGGCAGGGCCTTCCGAACACTGAAGCTTTCTTT
CDR3 protein: CASSLWQGLPNTEAFF

D gene: -
clone size: -
J gene: TRBJ2-2
V gene: TRBV14
CDR3 DNA: TGTGCCAGCAGCCAAGATTTATCGGGGGGCCGTTTTTCTCCGAGCGGGGAGCTGTTTTTT
CDR3 protein: CASSQDLSGGRFSPSGELFF

D gene: -
clone size: once
J gene: TRBJ1-1
V gene: TRBV28
CDR3 DNA: TGTGCCAGCAGTTTATGGCAGGGAGGCACTGAAGCTTTCTTT
CDR3 protein: CASSLWQGGTEAFF

D gene: -
clone size: -
J gene: TRBJ1-1
V gene: TRBV5-1
CDR3 DNA: TGCGCCAGCAGCTTGGCTGGTTATACGACTGAAGCTTTCTTT
CDR3 protein: CASSLAGYTTEAFF

D gene: -
clone size: -
J gene: TRBJ1-1
V gene: TRBV29-1
CDR3 DNA: TGCAGCGTTGTAGTTTTGACGAACACTGAAGCTTTCTTT
CDR3 protein: CSVVVLTNTEAFF

D gene: TRBD1
clone size: once
J gene: TRBJ2-7
V gene: TRBV13
CDR3 DNA: TGTGCCAGCAGCTTGGGGACAGGGGGTAATTACGAGCAGTACTTC
CDR3 protein: CASSLGTGGNYEQYF

D gene: -
clone size: -
J gene: TRBJ1-2
V gene: TRBV18
CDR3 DNA: TGTGCCAGCTCACCACAACAGACTGGCTACACCTTC
CDR3 protein: CASSPQQTGYTF

D gene: TRBD1
clone size: -
J gene: TRBJ1-3
V gene: TRBV19
CDR3 DNA: TGTGCCAGTACCCTCGGGGGGGGACAGGCCTCTGGCCGAAACACCATATATTTT
CDR3 protein: CASTLGGGQASGRNTIYF

D gene: -
clone size: -
J gene: TRBJ1-1
V gene: TRBV6-6
CDR3 DNA: TGTGCCAGCTACGTCGCGTGGAATACTGAAGCTTTCTTT
CDR3 protein: CASYVAWNTEAFF

D gene: -
clone size: -
J gene: TRBJ1-1
V gene: TRBV10-1
CDR3 DNA: TGCGCCACCGCGGACACTGAAGCTTTCTTT
CDR3 protein: CATADTEAFF

D gene: TRBD1
clone size: once
J gene: TRBJ1-3
V gene: TRBV6-5
CDR3 DNA: TGTGCCAGCAGTAGGACAGGGAGCTCTGGAAACACCATATATTTT
CDR3 protein: CASSRTGSSGNTIYF

D gene: -
clone size: once
J gene: TRBJ2-7
V gene: TRBV27
CDR3 DNA: TGTGCCAGCAGCCCCGGGCCCTACGAGCAGTACTTC
CDR3 protein: CASSPGPYEQYF

D gene: TRBD2
clone size: many
J gene: TRBJ2-2
V gene: TRBV4-3
CDR3 DNA: TGCGCCAGCAGCCAAGATGGAGCGGGAGGGTTGGTCGGGGAGCTGTTTTTT
CDR3 protein: CASSQDGAGGLVGELFF

D gene: -
clone size: -
J gene: TRBJ2-1
V gene: TRBV6-5
CDR3 DNA: TGTGCCAGCAGCCTAGCGTCCTACAATGAGCAGTTCTTC
CDR3 protein: CASSLASYNEQFF

D gene: TRBD2
clone size: -
J gene: TRBJ2-1
V gene: TRBV11-1
CDR3 DNA: TGTGCCAGCAGGGGCCGGAGCCTAGCGGGACCGGGTGGTCTGAGTGAGCAGTTCTTC
CDR3 protein: CASRGRSLAGPGGLSEQFF

D gene: TRBD1
clone size: once
J gene: TRBJ2-1
V gene: TRBV7-6
CDR3 DNA: TGTGCCAGCAGCTCGGACAGGGTTTCCTACAATGAGCAGTTCTTC
CDR3 protein: CASSSDRVSYNEQFF

D gene: -
clone size: -
J gene: TRBJ2-3
V gene: TRBV5-1
CDR3 DNA: TGCGCCAGCAGCTTGGAGGATACGCAGTATTTT
CDR3 protein: CASSLEDTQYF

D gene: -
clone size: -
J gene: TRBJ2-4
V gene: TRBV9
CDR3 DNA: TGTGCCAGCAGCCCGGGGGGTGGGACAGGAGCAAAAAACATTCAGTACTTC
CDR3 protein: CASSPGGGTGAKNIQYF

D gene: TRBD1
clone size: -
J gene: TRBJ1-2
V gene: TRBV27
CDR3 DNA: TGTGCCAGCACTTACATCCCACAGGGGTCCAACGGCTACACCTTC
CDR3 protein: CASTYIPQGSNGYTF

D gene: -
clone size: once
J gene: TRBJ2-1
V gene: TRBV1
CDR3 DNA: TGCACCAGCAGCCACACCGAGCGGGAGCCGTTCTTC
CDR3 protein: CTSSHTEREPFF

D gene: -
clone size: -
J gene: TRBJ1-1
V gene: TRBV30
CDR3 DNA: TGTGCCTGGAGTTTTAACACTGAAGCTTTCTTT
CDR3 protein: CAWSFNTEAFF

D gene: -
clone size: -
J gene: TRBJ1-4
V gene: TRBV19
CDR3 DNA: TGTGCCAGTACCTCCCTAGCGGATGAAAAACTGTTTTTT
CDR3 protein: CASTSLADEKLFF

D gene: TRBD1
clone size: -
J gene: TRBJ1-2
V gene: TRBV30
CDR3 DNA: TGTGCCTTATTCCGGGACAGGGTTCTTCATGGCTACACCTTC
CDR3 protein: CALFRDRVLHGYTF

D gene: -
clone size: -
J gene: TRBJ1-3
V gene: TRBV28
CDR3 DNA: TGTGCCAGCATATTCTCGGCGAGAGGAAACACCATATATTTT
CDR3 protein: CASIFSARGNTIYF

D gene: TRBD1
clone size: once
J gene: TRBJ2-3
V gene: TRBV29-1
CDR3 DNA: TGCAGCGTAGACAGGGCAGATACGCAGTATTTT
CDR3 protein: CSVDRADTQYF

D gene: TRBD1
clone size: -
J gene: TRBJ2-7
V gene: TRBV7-6
CDR3 DNA: TGTGCCAGCAGCTTAGGACAGGGTCACGACGAGCAGTACTTC
CDR3 protein: CASSLGQGHDEQYF

D gene: TRBD2
clone size: -
J gene: TRBJ2-7
V gene: TRBV5-1
CDR3 DNA: TGCGCCAGCAGCACTGGACTAGCGCTTGTGTACGAGCAGTACTTC
CDR3 protein: CASSTGLALVYEQYF

D gene: TRBD1
clone size: -
J gene: TRBJ2-7
V gene: TRBV7-8
CDR3 DNA: TGTGCCAGCGGTCAACCGGGACAGGGGACATACGAGCAGTACTTC
CDR3 protein: CASGQPGQGTYEQYF

D gene: -
clone size: -
J gene: TRBJ2-2
V gene: TRBV19
CDR3 DNA: TGTGCCAGTAGTATTCCTAGCAACACCGGGGAGCTGTTTTTT
CDR3 protein: CASSIPSNTGELFF

D gene: TRBD1
clone size: -
J gene: TRBJ2-7
V gene: TRBV6-5
CDR3 DNA: TGTGCCAGCAGCGTCGACAGGGGTCTTTCCTACGAGCAGTACTTC
CDR3 protein: CASSVDRGLSYEQYF

D gene: TRBD1
clone size: once
J gene: TRBJ1-1
V gene: TRBV4-3
CDR3 DNA: TGCGCCAGCAGCCAATTCAACGGGACAGGGACTGAAGCTTTCTTT
CDR3 protein: CASSQFNGTGTEAFF